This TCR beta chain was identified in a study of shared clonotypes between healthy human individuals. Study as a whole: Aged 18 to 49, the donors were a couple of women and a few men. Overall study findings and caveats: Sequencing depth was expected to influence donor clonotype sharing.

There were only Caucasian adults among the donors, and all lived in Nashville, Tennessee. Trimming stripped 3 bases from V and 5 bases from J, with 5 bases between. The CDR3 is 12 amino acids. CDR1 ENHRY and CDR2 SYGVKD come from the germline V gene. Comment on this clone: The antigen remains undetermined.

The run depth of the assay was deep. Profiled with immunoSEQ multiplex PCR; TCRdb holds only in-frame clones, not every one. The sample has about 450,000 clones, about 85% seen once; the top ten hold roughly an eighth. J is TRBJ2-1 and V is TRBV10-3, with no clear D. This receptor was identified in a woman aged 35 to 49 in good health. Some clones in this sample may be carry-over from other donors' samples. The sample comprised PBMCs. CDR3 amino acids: CAISDPDNEQFF. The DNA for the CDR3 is TGTGCCATCAGTGACCCTGACAATGAGCAGTTCTTC.